Included here is one TCR beta chain sequence, with context. Its antigen specificity is not known. The input lacks base qualities; no much larger clone sits a single base away. The source of the sample is a study of blood T cell repertoires in COVID-19 (dated by TCRdb to 2018 to 2020). Broadly, across the study: Collaborator samples came from the United States, Italy and Spain and covered acute and convalescent phases of COVID-19. The sample metadata nearly always contained a de-identified subject ID, COVID-19 status, age in years and sex. The samples were drawn from the first 160 participants of the ongoing ImmuneRACE study and from roughly 1,300 subjects provided by 6 global collaborators. Subjects who had been exposed to COVID-19, were actively infected with it, or had recovered from it provided the deeply sampled blood TCRbeta repertoires that made up the dataset. The repertoires were made available in a free public database intended to serve as a resource for research on the immune response to SARS-CoV-2. Where HLA class I and class II types were available, the types were taken from metadata supplied by the sample provider, not from assay-based typing. The material from the prospective study consisted of cDNA or gDNA derived from T cells, B-cell-depleted T cells, or PBMCs.

V loses 7 bases at its end and J loses 6 bases; junction bases beyond the gene matches: 7. Looking up the germline V gene yields CDR1 SNHLY and CDR2 FYNNEI. The CDR3 holds 14 amino acids from the cysteine to the phenylalanine. Solely the CDR3 DNA is kept, with 42 bases framed from the first base. Enrolling through a virtual design, the prospective study's participants ranged in age from roughly 18 to 89 years and lived across roughly 23 United States geographic areas. In the prospective study, cohorts were assigned on the basis of participant-reported clinical history obtained from a screening survey and a study questionnaire. Mobile phlebotomists in the prospective study collected whole blood, serum and a nasopharyngeal or oropharyngeal swab from every participant. Additional blood draws and questionnaires over a 2-month period could optionally be provided by prospective study participants. Before DNA extraction, blood samples from the prospective study were shipped at room temperature or frozen.

TCRbeta CDR3 regions were amplified from genomic DNA by means of the immunoSEQ Assay, a bias-controlled multiplex PCR. Under the source paper's analysis protocol: Nucleated cell counts per sample were estimated from amplification of reference gene primers within the assay. To quantify the absolute abundance of each unique TCRbeta CDR3 rearrangement, sequence reads were collapsed and filtered. For each sample, productive Simpson clonality was calculated as the square root of Simpson's diversity index over productive rearrangements. The clones in this table, taken by TCRdb from immuneACCESS, are in-frame only. Not every clone is retained; where verified, under half of the shortfall comes from an unresolved V gene, and the cause of the rest is unknown. V and J calls and clone size come straight from that table; D and trimming were deduced from the DNA. This sample holds hundreds of thousands of clones; around 90% were observed only once. The ten largest clones capture just under 6.5% of the sample.

Results and caveats for the whole study, not just this receptor: The amount of clinical and demographic metadata varied by source and participant and was provided uncurated.

The chain was built from TRBV2 and TRBJ1-5; 9 central bases correspond to TRBD1. The sequenced sample was PBMCs or T cells enriched from blood (not recorded which). The sequence was obtained from a woman in her thirties with acute COVID-19. The CDR3 here reads CASTRTGAAQPQHF. The nucleotides are TGTGCCAGCACCAGGACAGGGGCTGCTCAGCCCCAGCATTTT.